This T cell receptor (beta chain) appears in the sequencing data of a study of Ad26.COV2.S vaccination and SARS-CoV-2 variants. Study-level background: Of the COV1001 trial arms, the Ad26.COV2.S arm included the donor.

The treatment here: 19 received Ad26.COV2.S at low or high dose, single or two shots; about 5 received placebo; per-sample allocation not given. Collection of the samples took place on day 63 after the first injection of vaccine or placebo. The method was immunoSEQ multiplex PCR; TCRdb's version includes in-frame clones alone and lacks a portion of them. The sample has around 450,000 clones; around 89% are singletons. V gave up 4 bases and J gave up 0 bases; unmatched junction bases: 5. The CDR3 loop spans 16 amino acids. The germline V gene has CDR1 LNHDA and CDR2 SQIVND (reference sequence). The chain carries TRBV19 and TRBJ2-1, with TRBD1 identical over 8 bases. This receptor was obtained from a person between 18 and 65 years old who received the Ad26.COV2.S COVID-19 vaccine or a placebo. The sequencing here drew on peripheral blood, taken in a trial of Ad26.COV2.S vaccine versus placebo. DNA of the CDR3: TGTGCCAGTAGTACGATGACAGGGGCCTCCTACAATGAGCAGTTCTTC. Translated, it gives CASSTMTGASYNEQFF.